This TCR beta chain was recovered during a study of identifying expanded T cells in peripheral blood. Concerning this clone itself: Its specificity is not known.

Sequencing used immunoSEQ multiplex PCR; TCRdb keeps in-frame clones, though not all of them. The sample has 81,000 or so clones; 84% are singletons. Collection occurred without any documented infections or immune events in donors. CDR3 length: 13 residues. V was shortened by 3 bases and J by 0 bases, with 6 bases between the two germline ends. Germline V gene data show CDR1 as SGHNT and CDR2 as YENEEA. General study results and limits: Over about two and four weeks, about 15 and 18 clones changed, versus around 1.2 between replicates.

This clonotype was sampled from a person between 18 and 75 years old in good health. The specimen was blood. J is TRBJ2-7 and V is TRBV11-3; D may correspond to TRBD1 or TRBD2 (5 bases each). As DNA, the CDR3 is TGTGCCAGCAGCTTGGGGGACTCCTACGAGCAGTACTTC. Translation gives CASSLGDSYEQYF.